This T cell receptor (beta chain) appears in the sequencing data of a study of T and B cells in COVID-19 patients. General observations from the study: The recovered cohort had around 2,000 exclusive TCR clusters, including approximately 31 low generation probability clusters. At recovery TRB diversity and richness exceeded healthy donors, after highly clonal active COVID-19 repertoires.

Germline V gives CDR1 LNHDA, CDR2 SQIVND (reference sequence). The V end lost 4 bases, the J end lost 4 bases, and 8 bases lay between the germline ends. The CDR3 extends over 13 amino acids. In its sample, this clonotype is medium-sized. Its matching antigen is unknown. Multiplex PCR with BIOMED2 TRB-A/B primer pools amplified TRB rearrangements. TCRdb re-derived calls from the multiplex PCR reads in MiXCR, one entry per CDR3 protein. The profile covers 7,000 to 10,000 distinct CDR3 sequences, with less than 35% appearing a single time and roughly 17% taken by the ten largest. Each TRB amplification used about 250-550 ng of genomic DNA from blood.

What was sequenced was blood. The chain links TRBV19 to TRBJ2-1; D gene uncertain. The clonotype originates from a human donor with active COVID-19. CDR3 amino acids: CASSKGWYNEQFF. CDR3 DNA sequence: TGTGCCAGTAGTAAGGGTTGGTACAATGAGCAGTTCTTC.